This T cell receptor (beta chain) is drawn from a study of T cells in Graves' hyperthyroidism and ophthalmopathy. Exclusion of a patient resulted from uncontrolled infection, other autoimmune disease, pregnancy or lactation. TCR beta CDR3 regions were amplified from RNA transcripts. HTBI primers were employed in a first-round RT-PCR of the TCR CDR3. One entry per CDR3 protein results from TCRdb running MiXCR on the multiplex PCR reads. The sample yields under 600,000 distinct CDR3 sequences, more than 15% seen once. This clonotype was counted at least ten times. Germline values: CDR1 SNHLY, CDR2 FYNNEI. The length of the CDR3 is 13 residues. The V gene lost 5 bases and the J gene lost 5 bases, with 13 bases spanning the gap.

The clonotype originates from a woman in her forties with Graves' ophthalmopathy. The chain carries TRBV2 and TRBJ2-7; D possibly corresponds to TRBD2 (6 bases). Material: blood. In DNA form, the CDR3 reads TGTGCCAGCAGTCGGGACTTCCGTCACGAGCAGTACTTC. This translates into CASSRDFRHEQYF.